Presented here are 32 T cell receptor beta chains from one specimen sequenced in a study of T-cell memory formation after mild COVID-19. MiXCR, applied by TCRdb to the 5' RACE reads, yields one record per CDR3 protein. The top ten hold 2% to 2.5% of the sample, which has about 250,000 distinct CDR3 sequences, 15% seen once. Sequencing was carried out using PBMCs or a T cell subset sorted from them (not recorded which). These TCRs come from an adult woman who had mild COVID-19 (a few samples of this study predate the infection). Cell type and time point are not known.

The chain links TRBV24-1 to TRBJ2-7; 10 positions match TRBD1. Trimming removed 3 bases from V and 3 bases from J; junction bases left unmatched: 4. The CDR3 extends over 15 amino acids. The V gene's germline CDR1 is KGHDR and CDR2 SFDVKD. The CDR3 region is CATSDPGQGLYEQYF. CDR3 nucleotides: TGTGCCACCAGTGATCCGGGACAGGGGCTCTACGAGCAGTACTTC.

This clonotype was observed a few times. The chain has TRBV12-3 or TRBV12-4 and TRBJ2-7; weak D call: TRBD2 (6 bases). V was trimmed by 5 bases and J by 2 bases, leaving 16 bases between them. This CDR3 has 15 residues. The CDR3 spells CASSPSTPGAYEQYF. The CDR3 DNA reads TGTGCCAGCAGTCCCTCCACCCCGGGAGCCTACGAGCAGTACTTC.

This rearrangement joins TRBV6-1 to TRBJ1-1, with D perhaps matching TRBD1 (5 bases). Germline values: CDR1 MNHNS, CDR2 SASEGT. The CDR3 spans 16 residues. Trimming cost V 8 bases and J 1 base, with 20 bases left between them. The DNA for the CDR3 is TGTGCCAGCCGGACCCCCGGGGACTGGAGGAACACTGAAGCTTTCTTT. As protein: CASRTPGDWRNTEAFF.

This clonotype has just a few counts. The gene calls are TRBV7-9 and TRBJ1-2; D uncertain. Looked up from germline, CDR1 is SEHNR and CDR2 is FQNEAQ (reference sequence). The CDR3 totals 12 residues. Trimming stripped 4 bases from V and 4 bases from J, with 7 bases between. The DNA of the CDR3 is TGTGCCAGCAGCTCCGTATCCTATGGCTACACCTTC. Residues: CASSSVSYGYTF. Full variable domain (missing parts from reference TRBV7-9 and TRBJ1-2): DTGVSQNPRHKITKRGQNVTFRCDPISEHNRLYWYRQTLGQGPEFLTYFQNEAQLEKSRLLSDRFSAERPKGSFSTLEIQRTEQGDSAMYLCASSSVSYGYTFGSGTRLTVV.

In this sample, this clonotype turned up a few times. CDR3 sequence: CASSWGTGRYYEQYF. The CDR3 nucleotides read TGTGCCAGCAGCTGGGGGACAGGGCGATACTACGAGCAGTACTTC. The chain employs TRBV5-8 and TRBJ2-7; 9 positions match TRBD1. Trimming took 3 bases from V and 3 from J; bases not matched to a gene: 7. CDR3 length: 15 residues. Germline lookup yields CDR1 SGHTS and CDR2 YDEGEE. Variable domain in full (rest from reference TRBV5-8 and TRBJ2-7): EAGVTQSPTHLIKTRGQQATLRCSPISGHTSVYWYQQALGLGLQFLLWYDEGEERNRGNFPPRFSGRQFPNYSSELNVNALELEDSALYLCASSWGTGRYYEQYFGPGTRLTVT.

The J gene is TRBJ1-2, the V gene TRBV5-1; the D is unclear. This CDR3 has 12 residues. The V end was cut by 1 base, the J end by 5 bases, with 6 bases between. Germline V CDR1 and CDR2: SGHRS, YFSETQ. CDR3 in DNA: TGCGCCAGCAGCTTGAGCAGTTATGGCTACACCTTC. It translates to CASSLSSYGYTF.

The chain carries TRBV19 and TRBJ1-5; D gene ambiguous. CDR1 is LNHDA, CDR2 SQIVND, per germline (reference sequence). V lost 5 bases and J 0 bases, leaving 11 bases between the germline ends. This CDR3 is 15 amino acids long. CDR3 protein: CASSPPIYSNQPQHF. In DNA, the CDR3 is TGTGCCAGTAGTCCCCCAATCTATAGCAATCAGCCCCAGCATTTT.

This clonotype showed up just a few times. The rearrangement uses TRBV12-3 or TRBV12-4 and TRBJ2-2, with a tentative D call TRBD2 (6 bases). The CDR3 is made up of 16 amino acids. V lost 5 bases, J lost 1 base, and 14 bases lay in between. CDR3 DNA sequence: TGTGCCAGCAGTCCTCTAGGAGGGGAGAACACCGGGGAGCTGTTTTTT. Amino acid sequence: CASSPLGGENTGELFF.

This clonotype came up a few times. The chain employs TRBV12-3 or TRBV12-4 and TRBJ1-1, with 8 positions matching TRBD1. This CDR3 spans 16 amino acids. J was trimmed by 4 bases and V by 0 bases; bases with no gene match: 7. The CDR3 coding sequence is TGTGCCAGCAGTTTAGCCCTCAGGGGGCGCAGCACTGAAGCTTTCTTT. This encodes CASSLALRGRSTEAFF.

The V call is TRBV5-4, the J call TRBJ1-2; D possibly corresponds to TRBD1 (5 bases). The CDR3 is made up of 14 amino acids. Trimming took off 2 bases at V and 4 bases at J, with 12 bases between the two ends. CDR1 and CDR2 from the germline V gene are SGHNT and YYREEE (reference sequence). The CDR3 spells CASSLGSGGYGYTF. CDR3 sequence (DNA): TGTGCCAGCAGCTTAGGATCGGGGGGCTATGGCTACACCTTC. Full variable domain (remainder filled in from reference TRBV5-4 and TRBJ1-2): ETGVTQSPTHLIKTRGQQVTLRCSSQSGHNTVSWYQQALGQGPQFIFQYYREEENGRGNFPPRFSGLQFPNYSSELNVNALELDDSALYLCASSLGSGGYGYTFGSGTRLTVV.

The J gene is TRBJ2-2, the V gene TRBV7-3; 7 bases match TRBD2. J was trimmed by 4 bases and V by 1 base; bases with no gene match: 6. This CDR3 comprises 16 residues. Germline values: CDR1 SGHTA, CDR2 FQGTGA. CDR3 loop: CASSLSPGGPTGELFF. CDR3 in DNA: TGTGCCAGCAGCTTAAGCCCGGGAGGCCCCACCGGGGAGCTGTTTTTT.

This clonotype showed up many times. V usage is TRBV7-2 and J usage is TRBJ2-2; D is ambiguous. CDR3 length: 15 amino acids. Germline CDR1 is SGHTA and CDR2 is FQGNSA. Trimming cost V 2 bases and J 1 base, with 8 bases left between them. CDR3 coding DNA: TGTGCCAGCAGCTTAATCCCTCAGAACACCGGGGAGCTGTTTTTT. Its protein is CASSLIPQNTGELFF.

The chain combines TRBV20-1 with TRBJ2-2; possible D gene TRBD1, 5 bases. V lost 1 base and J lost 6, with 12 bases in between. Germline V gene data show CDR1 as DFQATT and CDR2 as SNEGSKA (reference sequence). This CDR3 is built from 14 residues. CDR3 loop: CSARGGQGAGELFF. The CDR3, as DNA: TGCAGTGCTAGAGGGGGCCAAGGGGCCGGGGAGCTGTTTTTT.

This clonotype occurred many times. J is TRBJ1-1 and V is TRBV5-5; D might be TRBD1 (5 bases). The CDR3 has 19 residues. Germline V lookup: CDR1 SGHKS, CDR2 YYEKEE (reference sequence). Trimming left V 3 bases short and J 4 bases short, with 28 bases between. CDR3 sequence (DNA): TGTGCCAGCAGCTCCCTTCCAACTCCCGTGACAGCTCTCGGCACTGAAGCTTTCTTT. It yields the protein CASSSLPTPVTALGTEAFF.

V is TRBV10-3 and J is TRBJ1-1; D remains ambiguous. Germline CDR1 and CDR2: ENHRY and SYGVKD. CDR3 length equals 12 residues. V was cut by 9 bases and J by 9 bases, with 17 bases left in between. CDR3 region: CAIRAETRQAFF. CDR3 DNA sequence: TGTGCCATACGAGCGGAGACACGACAAGCTTTCTTT.

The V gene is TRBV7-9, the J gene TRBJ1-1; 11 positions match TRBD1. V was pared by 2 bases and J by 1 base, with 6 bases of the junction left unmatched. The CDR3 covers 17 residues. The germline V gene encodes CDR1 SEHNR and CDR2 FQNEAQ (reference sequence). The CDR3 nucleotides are TGTGCCAGCAGCTTATGGACAGGGGGCACGGGGAACACTGAAGCTTTCTTT. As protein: CASSLWTGGTGNTEAFF.

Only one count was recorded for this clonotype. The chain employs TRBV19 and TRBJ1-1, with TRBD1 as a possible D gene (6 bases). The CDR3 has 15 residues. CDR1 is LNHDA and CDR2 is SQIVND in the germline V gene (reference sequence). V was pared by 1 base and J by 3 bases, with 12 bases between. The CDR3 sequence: CASSIVNRVDTEAFF. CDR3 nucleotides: TGTGCCAGTAGTATAGTGAACAGGGTCGACACTGAAGCTTTCTTT.

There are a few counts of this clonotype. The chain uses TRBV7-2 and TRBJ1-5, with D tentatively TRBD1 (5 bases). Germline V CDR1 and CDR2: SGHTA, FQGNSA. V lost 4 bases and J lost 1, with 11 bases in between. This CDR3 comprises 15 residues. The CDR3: CASSYGTGSNQPQHF. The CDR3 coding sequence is TGTGCCAGCAGCTATGGGACGGGAAGCAATCAGCCCCAGCATTTT.

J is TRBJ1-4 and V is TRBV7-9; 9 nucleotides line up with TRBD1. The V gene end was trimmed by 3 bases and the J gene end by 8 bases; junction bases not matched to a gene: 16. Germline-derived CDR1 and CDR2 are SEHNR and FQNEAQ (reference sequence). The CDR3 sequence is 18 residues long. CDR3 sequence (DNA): TGTGCCAGCAGCTTCGGGACAGGGCCGCGTTGGGCAAGCGAAAAACTGTTTTTT. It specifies CASSFGTGPRWASEKLFF.

The CDR3 DNA is TGTGCCACCAGCAGAGATGTCCCAGGGGCGGGAGGCTACACCTTC. It is translated as CATSRDVPGAGGYTF. The chain combines TRBV15 with TRBJ1-2; possible D gene TRBD1, 6 bases. Per the germline V gene, CDR1 is LNHNV and CDR2 is YYDKDF (reference sequence). The V gene lost 0 bases and the J gene lost 8 bases, with 16 bases spanning the gap. CDR3 size: 15 residues.

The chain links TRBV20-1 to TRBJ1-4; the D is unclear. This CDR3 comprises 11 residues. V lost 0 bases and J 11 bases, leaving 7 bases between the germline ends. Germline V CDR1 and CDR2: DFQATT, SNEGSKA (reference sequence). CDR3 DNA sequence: TGCAGTGCTAGAGAATTGACTAAACTGTTTTTT. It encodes CSARELTKLFF.

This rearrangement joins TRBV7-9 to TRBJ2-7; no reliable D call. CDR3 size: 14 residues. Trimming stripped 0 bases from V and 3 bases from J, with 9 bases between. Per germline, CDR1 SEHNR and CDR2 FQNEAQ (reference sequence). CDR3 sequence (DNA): TGTGCCAGCAGCTTAGCGTCCGGCGGCTACGAGCAGTACTTC. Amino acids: CASSLASGGYEQYF.

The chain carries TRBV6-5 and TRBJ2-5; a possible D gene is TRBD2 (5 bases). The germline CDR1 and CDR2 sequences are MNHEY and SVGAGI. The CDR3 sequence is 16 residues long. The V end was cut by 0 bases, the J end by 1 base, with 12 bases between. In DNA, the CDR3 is TGTGCCAGCAGTTACTCAAGTAGCGCCACCCAAGAGACCCAGTACTTC. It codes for CASSYSSSATQETQYF.

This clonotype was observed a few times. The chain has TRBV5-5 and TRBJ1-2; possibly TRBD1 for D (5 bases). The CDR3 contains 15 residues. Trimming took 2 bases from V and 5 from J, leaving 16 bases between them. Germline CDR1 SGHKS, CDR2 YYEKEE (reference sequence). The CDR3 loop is CASSFVGAGTYGYTF. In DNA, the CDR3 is TGTGCCAGCAGCTTCGTAGGGGCAGGGACTTATGGCTACACCTTC.

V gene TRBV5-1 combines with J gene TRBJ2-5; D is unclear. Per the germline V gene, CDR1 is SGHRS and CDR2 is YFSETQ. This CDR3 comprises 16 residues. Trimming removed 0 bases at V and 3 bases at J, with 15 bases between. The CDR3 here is CASSLASAGSKETQYF. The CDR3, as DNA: TGCGCCAGCAGCTTGGCCTCGGCAGGTAGTAAAGAGACCCAGTACTTC.

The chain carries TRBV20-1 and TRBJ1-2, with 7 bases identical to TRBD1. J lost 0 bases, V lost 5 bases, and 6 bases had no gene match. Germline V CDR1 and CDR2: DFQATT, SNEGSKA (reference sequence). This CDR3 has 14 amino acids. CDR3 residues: CSARDSRTNYGYTF. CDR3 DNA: TGCAGTGCTCGGGACAGCCGAACTAACTATGGCTACACCTTC.

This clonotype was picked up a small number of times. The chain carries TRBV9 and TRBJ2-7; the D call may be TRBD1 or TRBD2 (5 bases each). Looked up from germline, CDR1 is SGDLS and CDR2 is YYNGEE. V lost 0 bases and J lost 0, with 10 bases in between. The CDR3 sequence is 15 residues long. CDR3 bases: TGTGCCAGCAGCGTAGCTCCAGGGAGCTCCTACGAGCAGTACTTC. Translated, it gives CASSVAPGSSYEQYF.

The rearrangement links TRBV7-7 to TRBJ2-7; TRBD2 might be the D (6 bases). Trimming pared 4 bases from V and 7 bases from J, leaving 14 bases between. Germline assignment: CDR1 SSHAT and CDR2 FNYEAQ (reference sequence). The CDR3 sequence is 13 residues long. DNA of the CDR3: TGTGCCAGCAGCTCGGGACTGCTTCGGGAGCAGTACTTC. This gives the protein CASSSGLLREQYF. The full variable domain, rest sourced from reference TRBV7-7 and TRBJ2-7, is GAGVSQSPRYKVTKRGQDVTLRCDPISSHATLYWYQQALGQGPEFLTYFNYEAQPDKSGLPSDRFSAERPEGSISTLTIQRTEQRDSAMYRCASSSGLLREQYFGPGTRLTVT.

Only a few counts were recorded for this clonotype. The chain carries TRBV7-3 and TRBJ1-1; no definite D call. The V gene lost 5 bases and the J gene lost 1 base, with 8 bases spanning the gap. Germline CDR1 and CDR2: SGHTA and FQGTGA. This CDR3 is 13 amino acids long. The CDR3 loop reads CASSRTKNTEAFF. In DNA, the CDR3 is TGTGCCAGCAGCCGGACCAAGAACACTGAAGCTTTCTTT.

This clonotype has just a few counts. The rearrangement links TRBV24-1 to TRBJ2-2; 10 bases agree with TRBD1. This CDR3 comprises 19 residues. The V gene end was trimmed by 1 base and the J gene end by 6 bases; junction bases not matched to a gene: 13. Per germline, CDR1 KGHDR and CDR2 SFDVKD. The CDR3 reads CATSDFGTGVFGEPGELFF. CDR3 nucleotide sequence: TGTGCCACCAGTGATTTCGGGACAGGGGTCTTCGGGGAACCCGGGGAGCTGTTTTTT.

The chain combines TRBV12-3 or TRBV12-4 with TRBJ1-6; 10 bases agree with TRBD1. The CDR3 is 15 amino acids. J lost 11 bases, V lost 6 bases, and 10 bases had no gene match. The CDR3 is CASRNTGQGITPLHF. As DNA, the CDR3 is TGTGCCAGCAGAAATACGGGACAGGGGATTACACCCCTCCACTTT.

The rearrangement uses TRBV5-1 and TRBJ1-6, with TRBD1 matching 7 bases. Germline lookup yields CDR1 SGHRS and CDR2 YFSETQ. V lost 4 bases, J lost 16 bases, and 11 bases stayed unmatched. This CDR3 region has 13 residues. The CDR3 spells CASSKRSGTALHF. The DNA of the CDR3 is TGCGCCAGCAGCAAACGATCCGGGACAGCGCTCCACTTT.